This T cell receptor beta chain is drawn from a study of T-cell reconstitution after alpha-beta-depleted transplantation in children. As concerns this clonotype: Its target is unknown.

This CDR3 is 19 amino acids long. General study points: There were reportedly several hundred expanded graft clones from which alpha-beta T cells came about two months after transplant. Among T cells one year after transplant, newly produced cells accounted for most counts and diversity.

Unique molecular identifiers were incorporated during preparation of the TCRbeta library. MiXCR, run by TCRdb on the PCR reads, gives a single entry per CDR3 protein. The sample shows approximately 220,000 distinct CDR3 sequences, approximately 17% of them seen only once. The TCR was taken from a male patient aged 2 to 10 who had a stem cell transplant for acute lymphoblastic leukemia, so the T cells may come from the graft donor. The starting material was PBMCs, mostly from graft donor cells, obtained 360 days after TCRalphabeta/CD19-depleted stem cell transplant. V usage is TRBV21-1 and J usage is TRBJ2-2; the listed D gene, TRBD2, was not tested against the DNA. TRBV21-1 counts as a pseudogene. The CDR3 coding sequence is TGTGCCAGCAGCGTAGGAATTGGGGAGGGCCCAGCGGGTTCCGGGGAGCTGTTTTTT. This encodes CASSVGIGEGPAGSGELFF.